This TCR beta chain was identified in a study of T cell repertoires and Cas9 in healthy adults (dated by TCRdb to 2017 to 2018). About the full investigation: Multi-effector potency, cytotoxicity and lineage determination within the CD4 and CD8 compartments were characterized for SpCas9-reactive T cells. The study examined preexisting T cell immunity against the Streptococcus pyogenes Cas9 nuclease (SpCas9) used in CRISPR gene editing. Overall results and qualifications from the work: In vitro, SpCas9-reactive regulatory T cells were reported to reduce the proliferation and function of SpCas9-reactive effector T cells.

Donors were healthy humans. Concerning this clone itself: The specificity of this receptor is unknown. Base qualities were left out, and no much larger clone turns up one base away.

V is pruned by 6 bases and J by 4 bases, leaving 11 bases of the junction without a gene match. The CDR3 starts with the cysteine, ends with the phenylalanine, and has 15 residues. Kept here is only the CDR3 DNA, which spans 45 bases and is read in frame from base 1. As encoded in the germline V gene, CDR1 is SNHLY while CDR2 is FYNNEI. Library preparation employed the immunoSEQ multiplex PCR assay. In TCRdb, the immuneACCESS table is reduced to in-frame sequences with V and J assigned. These tables do not hold every clone; where another copy was compared, an unresolved V gene accounts for under half, and the others remain unexplained. The sample table records tens of thousands of clones; 80% to 95% of these occur just once. The ten largest clones add up to 0.84% of the sample.

The clonotype was recovered from a human donor in good health. The material sequenced was CD4+ effector T cells (CD127+, CD25-, CD137-, CD154-) from PBMCs; culture status not recorded. The chain links TRBV2 with TRBJ2-7; 8 nucleotides in the junction match TRBD2. In nucleotides, the sequence is TGTGCCAGCAGGATCGGGAGCGGGGGTAGATACGAGCAGTACTTC. Translated, it reads CASRIGSGGRYEQYF. This CDR3, with the reference TRBV2 and TRBJ2-7 proteins standing in past its ends, gives the full variable domain EPEVTQTPSHQVTQMGQEVILRCVPISNHLYFYWYRQILGQKVEFLVSFYNNEISEKSEIFDDQFSVERPDGSNFTLKIRSTKLEDSAMYFCASRIGSGGRYEQYFGPGTRLTVT.